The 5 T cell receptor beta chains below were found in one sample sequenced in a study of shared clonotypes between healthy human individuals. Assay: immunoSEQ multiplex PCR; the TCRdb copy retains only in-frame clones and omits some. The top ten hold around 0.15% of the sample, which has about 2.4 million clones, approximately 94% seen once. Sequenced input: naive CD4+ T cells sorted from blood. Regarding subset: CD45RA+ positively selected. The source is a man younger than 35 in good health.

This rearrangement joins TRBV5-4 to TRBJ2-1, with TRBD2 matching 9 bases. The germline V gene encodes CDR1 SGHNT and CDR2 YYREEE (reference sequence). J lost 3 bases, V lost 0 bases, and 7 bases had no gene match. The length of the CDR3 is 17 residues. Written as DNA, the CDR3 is TGTGCCAGCAGCTTGGGTCCTAGCGGGAAGGTCTACAATGAGCAGTTCTTC. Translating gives CASSLGPSGKVYNEQFF.

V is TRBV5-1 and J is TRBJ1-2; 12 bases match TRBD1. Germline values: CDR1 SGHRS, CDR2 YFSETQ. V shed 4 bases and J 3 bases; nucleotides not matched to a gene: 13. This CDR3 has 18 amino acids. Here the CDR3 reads CASSVVRDRGPTHYGYTF. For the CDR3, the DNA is TGCGCCAGCAGCGTGGTCCGGGACAGGGGGCCAACCCACTATGGCTACACCTTC.

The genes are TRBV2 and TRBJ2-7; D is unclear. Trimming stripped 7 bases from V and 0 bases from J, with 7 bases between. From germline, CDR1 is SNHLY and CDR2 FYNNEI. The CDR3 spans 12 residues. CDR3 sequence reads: CASNADSYEQYF. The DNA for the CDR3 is TGTGCCAGCAACGCAGACTCCTACGAGCAGTACTTC.

The CDR3 DNA reads TGTGCCAGCAGCGTATCAGGGACAGGTGAGCAGTACTTC. It encodes CASSVSGTGEQYF. The chain employs TRBV9 and TRBJ2-7, with TRBD1 matching over 8 bases. The CDR3 has 13 residues. V was clipped by 1 base and J by 7 bases; unmatched bases: 4. Germline V gives CDR1 SGDLS, CDR2 YYNGEE.

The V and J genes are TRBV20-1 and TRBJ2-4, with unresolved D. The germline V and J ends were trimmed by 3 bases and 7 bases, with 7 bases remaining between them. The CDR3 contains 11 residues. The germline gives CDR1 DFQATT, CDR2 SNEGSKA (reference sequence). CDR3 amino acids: CSASLGNIQYF. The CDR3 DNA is TGCAGTGCTAGTTTAGGGAACATTCAGTACTTC.